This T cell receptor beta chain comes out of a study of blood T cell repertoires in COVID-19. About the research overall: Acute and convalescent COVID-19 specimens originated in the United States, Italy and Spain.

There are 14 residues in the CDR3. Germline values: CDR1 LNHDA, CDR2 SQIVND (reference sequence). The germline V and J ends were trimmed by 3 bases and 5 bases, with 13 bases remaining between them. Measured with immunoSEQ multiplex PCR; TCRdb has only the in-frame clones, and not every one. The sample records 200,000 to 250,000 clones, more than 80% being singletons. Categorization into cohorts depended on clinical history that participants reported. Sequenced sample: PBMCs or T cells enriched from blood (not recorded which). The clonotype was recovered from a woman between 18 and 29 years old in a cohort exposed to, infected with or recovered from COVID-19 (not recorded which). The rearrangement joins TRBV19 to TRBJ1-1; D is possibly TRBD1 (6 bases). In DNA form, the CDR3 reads TGTGCCAGTAGTATGTCAGGGGAGTGGACTGAAGCTTTCTTT. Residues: CASSMSGEWTEAFF.